The 13 T cell receptor beta chains given below trace back to one sample, sequenced in a study of beta chain features in type 1 diabetes. Since all of the isolated RNA was reverse transcribed, expressed TCRB transcripts were what got sequenced. Sequencing used immunoSEQ multiplex PCR; TCRdb keeps in-frame clones, though not all of them. This table holds 430,000 or so clones, roughly 11% found once. Sequencing was performed on naive CD4+ T cells from blood. These receptors all stem from a woman aged 18-35 years in good health.

This clone was detected only a few times. V usage is TRBV29-1 and J usage is TRBJ2-2; 8 nucleotides agree with TRBD2. Looked up from germline, CDR1 is SQVTM and CDR2 is ANQGSEA. V gave up 6 bases and J gave up 4 bases; unmatched junction bases: 4. The CDR3 has 13 amino acids. CDR3 in amino acids: CSVVSGITGELFF. CDR3 sequence (DNA): TGCAGCGTGGTTAGCGGGATCACCGGGGAGCTGTTTTTT.

This clone has just a few counts. This rearrangement joins TRBV7-8 to TRBJ2-5, with 10 bases identical to TRBD2. The germline V gene encodes CDR1 SGHVS and CDR2 FQNEAQ. The length of the CDR3 is 16 residues. The junction had 4 bases not matched to a gene; V was cut back by 3 bases and J by 0 bases. CDR3 loop: CASSFPSGGHQETQYF. In nucleotides, the CDR3 is TGTGCCAGCAGCTTCCCTAGCGGGGGACACCAAGAGACCCAGTACTTC.

There are a few counts of this clone. The chain employs TRBV11-3 and TRBJ2-3; no firm D call. The germline CDR1 and CDR2 sequences are SGHNT and YENEEA. V was cut by 5 bases and J by 3 bases, with 15 bases left in between. The CDR3 runs 15 residues. CDR3: CASSRGGPITDTQYF. CDR3 DNA sequence: TGTGCCAGCAGCCGCGGTGGGCCGATAACAGATACGCAGTATTTT. The variable domain in full, completed from reference TRBV11-3 and TRBJ2-3, reads EAGVVQSPRYKIIEKKQPVAFWCNPISGHNTLYWYLQNLGQGPELLIRYENEEAVDDSQLPKDRFSAERLKGVDSTLKIQPAELGDSAVYLCASSRGGPITDTQYFGPGTRLTVL.

The chain employs TRBV5-1 and TRBJ1-2; possible D gene TRBD1, 5 bases. The V gene's germline CDR1 is SGHRS and CDR2 YFSETQ. V was cut by 4 bases and J by 4 bases, with 11 bases left in between. CDR3 length equals 13 residues. CDR3 sequence: CASSLGRTYGYTF. The CDR3 coding sequence is TGCGCCAGCAGCCTGGGACGGACCTATGGCTACACCTTC.

This clone appeared a single time. The J gene is TRBJ2-1, the V gene TRBV6-5; a weak D match, TRBD2 (5 bases). V lost 6 bases to trimming and J lost 3 bases, with 6 bases between them. The CDR3 sequence is 12 residues long. CDR1 is MNHEY and CDR2 is SVGAGI in the germline V gene. CDR3 residues: CASSRGYNEQFF. DNA of the CDR3: TGTGCCAGCAGCCGGGGCTACAATGAGCAGTTCTTC.

The chain has TRBV4-1 and TRBJ2-5; D remains unclear. The CDR3 has 16 residues. Trimming removed 2 bases at V and 1 base at J, with 14 bases between. Per the germline V gene, CDR1 is MGHRA and CDR2 is YSYEKL. DNA of the CDR3: TGCGCCAGCAGCCAATGGGCCCCTTCGCGCCAAGAGACCCAGTACTTC. It specifies CASSQWAPSRQETQYF.

The chain combines TRBV11-3 with TRBJ2-3; D could derive from TRBD1 or TRBD2 (6 bases each). CDR1 and CDR2 (germline): SGHNT, YENEEA. The germline V and J ends were trimmed by 5 bases and 0 bases, with 24 bases remaining between them. This CDR3 comprises 19 residues. The CDR3 reads CASSKEHNRVGSSTDTQYF. CDR3 nucleotides: TGTGCCAGCAGCAAAGAGCATAACAGGGTCGGGAGTAGCACAGATACGCAGTATTTT.

The chain recombines TRBV7-2 with TRBJ2-7, with a weak D call TRBD1 (5 bases). Germline values: CDR1 SGHTA, CDR2 FQGNSA. Trimming left V 5 bases short and J 0 bases short, with 14 bases between. The CDR3 is 15 amino acids. The CDR3 reads CASSHGPGNSYEQYF. In DNA, the CDR3 is TGTGCCAGCAGCCACGGGCCAGGGAACTCCTACGAGCAGTACTTC.

The table lists this clone with many counts. Additional DNA sequences in this sample encode the identical CDR3. The J gene is TRBJ1-1, the V gene TRBV20-1, with D hard to call. Trimming removed 3 bases from V and 1 base from J, with 0 bases in between. Germline CDR1 DFQATT, CDR2 SNEGSKA (reference sequence). The CDR3 loop spans 10 amino acids. In nucleotides, the CDR3 is TGCAGTGCTAGGAACACTGAAGCTTTCTTT. Translated: CSARNTEAFF.

This clone was counted a single time. The gene calls are TRBV11-2 and TRBJ2-3; D is perhaps TRBD2 (5 bases). The CDR3 has 16 residues. Germline V lookup: CDR1 SGHAT, CDR2 FQNNGV. Trimming shortened V by 5 bases and J by 4 bases, and 19 bases separated the two germline ends. The DNA for the CDR3 is TGTGCCAGCAGCCCGGCGGTGGGAGTGGTGCCAGATACGCAGTATTTT. Translated, it gives CASSPAVGVVPDTQYF.

This chain joins TRBV28 and TRBJ1-1; a possible D gene is TRBD1 (5 bases). The CDR3 loop spans 13 amino acids. V lost 9 bases and J 0 bases, leaving 11 bases between the germline ends. The germline gives CDR1 MDHEN, CDR2 SYDVKM. Written as DNA, the CDR3 is TGTGCCAGTTTACAGGCTCTGAACACTGAAGCTTTCTTT. Translating it yields CASLQALNTEAFF.

The rearrangement joins TRBV5-4 to TRBJ1-5; D remains unclear. This CDR3 has 13 residues. CDR1 and CDR2 (germline): SGHNT, YYREEE (reference sequence). Trimming pared 4 bases from V and 5 bases from J, leaving 10 bases between. This CDR3 is CASSLDLDQPQHF. The CDR3 DNA reads TGTGCCAGCAGCCTAGATCTTGATCAGCCCCAGCATTTT.

The V call is TRBV9, the J call TRBJ1-2, with a possible D match to TRBD1 (6 bases). The germline gives CDR1 SGDLS, CDR2 YYNGEE. This CDR3 contains 15 residues. The V end was cut by 2 bases, the J end by 4 bases, with 15 bases between. In nucleotides, the CDR3 is TGTGCCAGCAGCGTCTTACAGGGAAGCGGCTATGGCTACACCTTC. Translating it yields CASSVLQGSGYGYTF.